This T cell receptor beta chain emerged from a study of shared clonotypes between healthy human individuals. Across the whole study: Donors had three CD4 naive, three CD4 memory, two CD8 naive and one CD8 memory plate apiece.

Authors' data handling: For the immunoSEQ data, sequences were junction-only without quality scores, so filtering differed. The protocol was immunoSEQ multiplex PCR, while the TCRdb copy is restricted to in-frame clones and leaves out a portion. From that table come the V and J calls and clone size; the DNA was used to work out D and trimming. This sample carries about 550,000 clones, just under 97% of them seen once, and the ten largest clones take less than 0.13%. Only CD45RO-negative cells positively selected for CCR7 counted as naive CD8 cells, so terminally differentiated effector memory CD45RA+ cells were excluded. Germline-derived CDR1 and CDR2 are LNHNV and YYDKDF (reference sequence). This CDR3 region has 15 residues. V was clipped by 2 bases and J by 6 bases; unmatched bases: 4.

The rearrangement uses TRBV15 and TRBJ2-1, with 10 bases matching TRBD2. Sequenced input: naive CD8+ T cells sorted from blood. This TCR derives from a woman aged 25 to 39 in good health. Written as DNA, the CDR3 is TGTGCCACCAGCAGATCTAGCGGGAGCGGCAATGAGCAGTTCTTC. Encoded protein: CATSRSSGSGNEQFF.